This T cell receptor (beta chain) was recorded in a study of shared clonotypes between healthy human individuals. Study in general: The composition of the donors was two women and a few men aged 18 to 49. Overall study findings and caveats: How much donors shared clonotypes was expected to be affected by sequencing depth.

Splitting the CD4+ cells yielded a CD45RA+ naive subset and a CD45RA-negative memory subset. The repertoire was sequenced with immunoSEQ multiplex PCR; TCRdb's copy has only in-frame clones and lacks some. The data show more than 2,000,000 clones, approximately 95% seen once. V trimming: 6 bases; J trimming: 4 bases; junction bases outside the gene matches: 12. Germline V lookup: CDR1 MDHEN, CDR2 SYDVKM. This CDR3 spans 16 amino acids. Details on this clone: Its specificity is not known.

The receptor was derived from a man younger than 30 in good health. Some clones in this sample may be carry-over from other donors' samples. V and J are TRBV28 and TRBJ1-3; TRBD1 agrees at 7 bases. Sequencing used naive CD4+ T cells from PBMCs. Subset indicated: CD45RA+ positively selected. This CDR3 is CASSPRGADGGNTIYF. The CDR3 DNA follows: TGTGCCAGCAGCCCCAGGGGGGCCGACGGGGGAAACACCATATATTTT.